Following are 8 T cell receptor beta chains from one sample sequenced in a study of T cell responses to AZD1222 COVID-19 vaccine. The protocol was immunoSEQ multiplex PCR, while the TCRdb copy is restricted to in-frame clones and leaves out a portion. This table has about 79,000 clones, 80% appearing once. Sequences were derived from peripheral blood, sampled on day 0 of AZD1222 vaccination. The receptors were gathered from an adult in good health.

The V gene is TRBV18, the J gene TRBJ1-5, with 8 bases lining up with TRBD1. V was pared by 2 bases and J by 4 bases, with 4 bases of the junction left unmatched. The CDR3 is 15 residues long. CDR1 and CDR2 from the germline V gene are KGHSH and LQKENI. The CDR3 DNA reads as TGTGCCAGCTCACCAAAGACAGGGGAAAATCAGCCCCAGCATTTT. As protein: CASSPKTGENQPQHF.

This chain connects TRBV18 to TRBJ2-5; D possibly corresponds to TRBD1 (6 bases). V was pared by 2 bases and J by 5 bases, with 6 bases between. The CDR3 has 12 amino acids. CDR1 and CDR2 (germline): KGHSH, LQKENI. CDR3 bases: TGTGCCAGCTCACCAACAGGGGAGACCCAGTACTTC. Protein sequence: CASSPTGETQYF.

V gene TRBV18 combines with J gene TRBJ1-5; 7 bases agree with TRBD1. The junction had 4 bases not matched to a gene; V was cut back by 5 bases and J by 0 bases. The CDR3 is 15 amino acids. Per germline, CDR1 KGHSH and CDR2 LQKENI. The CDR3 loop reads CASSSGTASNQPQHF. In DNA, the CDR3 is TGTGCCAGCTCATCCGGGACAGCTAGCAATCAGCCCCAGCATTTT.

This chain connects TRBV18 to TRBJ1-1; D is ambiguous. The length of the CDR3 is 14 residues. CDR1 is KGHSH and CDR2 is LQKENI in the germline V gene. V was clipped by 3 bases and J by 6 bases, with 14 bases between them. The CDR3 region is CASSPAGSKPEAFF. CDR3 coding DNA: TGTGCCAGCTCACCGGCAGGCAGTAAACCTGAAGCTTTCTTT.

This clone was detected ten times or more. Other nucleotide sequences from this sample produce the same CDR3. The rearrangement uses TRBV2 and TRBJ1-1; D is possibly TRBD1 (5 bases). Between the trimmed V and J ends, which lost 6 bases and 1 base, there was a span of 9 bases. Germline V gene sequence: CDR1 SNHLY, CDR2 FYNNEI. CDR3 size: 13 residues. The CDR3 coding sequence is TGTGCCAGCAGCCCTGGGACGAACACTGAAGCTTTCTTT. It translates to CASSPGTNTEAFF.

V usage is TRBV24-1 and J usage is TRBJ1-2; tentatively, D is TRBD1 (6 bases). The V and J ends lost 0 bases and 8 bases respectively, with 9 bases between them. The CDR3 is 13 amino acids. Germline CDR1 reads KGHDR; CDR2 reads SFDVKD. CDR3 DNA sequence: TGTGCCACCAGTGATTTGCAGGGGAGGGGCTACACCTTC. Translating it yields CATSDLQGRGYTF.

The chain is built from TRBV19 and TRBJ2-2, with TRBD1 matching 9 bases. The CDR3 covers 13 residues. Germline assignment: CDR1 LNHDA and CDR2 SQIVND (reference sequence). V trimming: 6 bases; J trimming: 8 bases; junction bases outside the gene matches: 4. This chain's CDR3 is CASRIQGAGELFF. In nucleotides, the CDR3 is TGTGCCAGTAGAATACAGGGGGCGGGGGAGCTGTTTTTT. The complete variable domain, with remaining parts taken from reference TRBV19 and TRBJ2-2, reads DGGITQSPKYLFRKEGQNVTLSCEQNLNHDAMYWYRQDPGQGLRLIYYSQIVNDFQKGDIAEGYSVSREKKESFPLTVTSAQKNPTAFYLCASRIQGAGELFFGEGSRLTVL.

The chain recombines TRBV7-8 with TRBJ1-1, with D maybe TRBD1 (5 bases). The CDR3 totals 12 residues. V gave up 5 bases and J gave up 6 bases, with 10 bases separating them. Germline CDR1 reads SGHVS; CDR2 reads FQNEAQ. The CDR3, as DNA: TGTGCCAGCAGCCAAAGACAGTCTGAAGCTTTCTTT. Its translation is CASSQRQSEAFF.